The rows below give T cell receptor beta chains drawn from one sample of a study of Ad26.COV2.S vaccination and SARS-CoV-2 variants. Clones were read by immunoSEQ multiplex PCR, and TCRdb kept only the in-frame ones, dropping some. The table lists around 250,000 clones, approximately 89% of them singletons. Here the sequenced sample was peripheral blood, taken in a trial of Ad26.COV2.S vaccine versus placebo. These receptors were obtained from a person between 18 and 65 years old who received the Ad26.COV2.S COVID-19 vaccine or a placebo. CDR3s leave out the opening cysteine and the closing phenylalanine or tryptophan. Each record gives: J gene, V gene, CDR3 protein.

>TRBJ2-7|TRBV2
ASNSGQGFPYEQY
>TRBJ2-1|TRBV5-1
ASILDPGLTLEQF
>TRBJ2-2|TRBV19
ASSPLAGRYTGELF
>TRBJ2-7|TRBV28
ASSLMSTYEQY
>TRBJ1-2|TRBV30
AWSVHRGLGGYT
>TRBJ2-1|TRBV5-1
ASSLGQLSSYNEQF
>TRBJ1-4|TRBV12-5
ASGLGQAYEKLF
>TRBJ2-1|TRBV10-3
AIKTSVLYNEQF
>TRBJ2-4|TRBV14
ASSQATGLAKNIQY
>TRBJ2-5|TRBV2
ASSEQQGTETQY
>TRBJ2-1|TRBV5-5
ASSSRSGGDSSYNEQF
>TRBJ2-1|TRBV4-3
ASSFGQGSYNEQF
>TRBJ2-2|TRBV6-6
ASSYSGGETGELF
>TRBJ2-2|TRBV5-5
ASSFYGELF
>TRBJ1-2|TRBV5-6
ASSLQGLNYGYT
>TRBJ2-5|TRBV19
ASSTDRRGRRETQY
>TRBJ2-5|TRBV10-3
AISRTSGGETQY
>TRBJ1-6|TRBV2
ATRGAVNSPLH